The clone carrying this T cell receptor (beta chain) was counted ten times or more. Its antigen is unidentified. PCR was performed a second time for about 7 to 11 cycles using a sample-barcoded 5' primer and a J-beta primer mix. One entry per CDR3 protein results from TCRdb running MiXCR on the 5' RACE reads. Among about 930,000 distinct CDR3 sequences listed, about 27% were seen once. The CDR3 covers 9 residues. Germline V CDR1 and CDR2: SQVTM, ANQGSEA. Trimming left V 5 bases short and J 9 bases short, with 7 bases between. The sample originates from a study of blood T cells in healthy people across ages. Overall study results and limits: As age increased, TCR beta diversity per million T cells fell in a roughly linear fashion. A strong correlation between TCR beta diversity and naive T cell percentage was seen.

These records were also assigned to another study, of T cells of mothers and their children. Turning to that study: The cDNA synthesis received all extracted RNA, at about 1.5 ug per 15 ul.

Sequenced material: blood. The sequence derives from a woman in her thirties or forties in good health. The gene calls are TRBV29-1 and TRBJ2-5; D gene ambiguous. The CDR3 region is CSVPLSQYF. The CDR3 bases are TGCAGCGTTCCCCTCTCCCAGTACTTC. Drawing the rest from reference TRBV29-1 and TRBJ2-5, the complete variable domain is SAVISQKPSRDICQRGTSLTIQCQVDSQVTMMFWYRQQPGQSLTLIATANQGSEATYESGFVIDKFPISRPNLTFSTLTVSNMSPEDSSIYLCSVPLSQYFGPGTRLLVL.